This TCR beta chain was found in a study of T cell changes during pregnancy in multiple sclerosis (dated by TCRdb to between 2018 and 2021). In the study overall: Changes in the T cell repertoire over the course of pregnancy were examined in this study in women with multiple sclerosis.

In the case of this clone: The antigen it binds to is not known. No qualities accompany the bases; no much larger clone lies one base away.

Libraries were built with the immunoSEQ multiplex PCR assay. TCRdb holds this immuneACCESS table with in-frame rearrangements only. Some clones are missing; in checked studies, unresolved V genes explain under half, and the rest has no known cause. The sample table contains about 36,000 clones; only one count was recorded for about 88% of them. Approximately 10% of the sample lies in the top ten. From the germline V gene, CDR1 is MNHNS and CDR2 is SASEGT. The CDR3 goes from the cysteine to the phenylalanine over 15 residues. Just CDR3 DNA is preserved here, 45 bases in frame from base 1. V is trimmed back by 7 bases and J by 10 bases, and the junction contains 10 bases that no gene match accounts for.

The TCR comes from a female donor with multiple sclerosis, enrolled in a pregnancy study. This chain joins TRBV6-1 to TRBJ2-1, with 13 bases in between that match TRBD2. This sample comprised CD8+ T cells from peripheral blood mononuclear cells, obtained in the third trimester of pregnancy. This receptor has the CDR3 CASTLTSGGLVEQFF. The DNA sequence is TGTGCCAGCACTCTGACTAGCGGGGGGCTAGTAGAGCAGTTCTTC.